Presented here are 9 T cell receptor beta chains from one specimen sequenced in a study of blood T cell repertoires in COVID-19. Only in-frame clones appear in the TCRdb table, and some are missing; sequencing was by immunoSEQ multiplex PCR. The sample lists tens of thousands of clones; 82% were seen once. The sample was peripheral blood. These receptors were collected from an elderly woman with acute or convalescent COVID-19.

V and J are TRBV19 and TRBJ2-5; TRBD2 agrees at 7 bases. The CDR3 covers 15 residues. Germline loops: CDR1 LNHDA, CDR2 SQIVND (reference sequence). Germline trimming cut 6 bases from V and 5 bases from J; bases unmatched to any gene: 12. The CDR3 DNA reads as TGTGCCAGTAGCAGACGGGCGGGAGATGGGGAGACCCAGTACTTC. Its translation is CASSRRAGDGETQYF.

This chain uses TRBV25-1 with TRBJ1-2; 8 nucleotides agree with TRBD1. The CDR3 covers 14 residues. Germline assignment: CDR1 MGHDK and CDR2 SYGVNS. V lost 7 bases, J lost 5 bases, and 9 bases stayed unmatched. CDR3 nucleotides: TGTGCCAGCACTAGGGCAGGGGGCATGTATGGCTACACCTTC. Its translation: CASTRAGGMYGYTF.

V and J are TRBV14 and TRBJ1-1; no firm D call. V gave up 0 bases and J gave up 3 bases, with 14 bases separating them. Looked up from germline, CDR1 is SGHDN and CDR2 is FVKESK. The CDR3 covers 16 residues. The CDR3 coding sequence is TGTGCCAGCAGCCAAGAGCGGGCAGTTTGGGACACTGAAGCTTTCTTT. It yields the protein CASSQERAVWDTEAFF.

The rearrangement links TRBV27 to TRBJ1-2; D is unresolved. Germline-derived CDR1 and CDR2 are MNHEY and SMNVEV (reference sequence). Trimming took off 3 bases at V and 4 bases at J, with 9 bases between the two ends. The CDR3 covers 13 residues. The CDR3 region has the DNA TGTGCCAGCAGTTTTCGAAGGAGCTATGGCTACACCTTC. Its protein product is CASSFRRSYGYTF.

This clone was found many times. The chain combines TRBV9 with TRBJ1-1; a possible D gene is TRBD1 (6 bases). The V gene's germline CDR1 is SGDLS and CDR2 YYNGEE. Between the trimmed V and J ends, which lost 0 bases and 3 bases, there was a span of 21 bases. The CDR3 is 18 residues long. The CDR3 region has the DNA TGTGCCAGCAGCGTAGGCCCAGGGGCCTCTACATCTTACACTGAAGCTTTCTTT. It specifies CASSVGPGASTSYTEAFF.

The rearrangement links TRBV9 to TRBJ2-1, with TRBD2 matching over 8 bases. After removal of 4 bases from V and 7 bases from J, the junction contained 10 bases not matched to a gene. The CDR3 is 15 amino acids. Germline lookup yields CDR1 SGDLS and CDR2 YYNGEE. The CDR3 here is CASSFSGTRGNEQFF. For the CDR3, the DNA is TGTGCCAGCAGCTTTAGTGGGACTAGGGGAAATGAGCAGTTCTTC.

This clone has just a few counts. This sequence joins TRBV19 and TRBJ1-5, with 7 positions matching TRBD1. Germline-derived CDR1 and CDR2 are LNHDA and SQIVND (reference sequence). Trimming took 6 bases from V and 0 from J; bases not matched to a gene: 2. The CDR3 runs 14 residues. For the CDR3, the DNA is TGTGCCAGTAGAAGACAGGGTAGCAATCAGCCCCAGCATTTT. The encoded protein is CASRRQGSNQPQHF.

The V gene is TRBV5-4, the J gene TRBJ2-2, with TRBD2 as a possible D gene (5 bases). CDR1 is SGHNT, CDR2 YYREEE, per germline (reference sequence). Trimming pared 0 bases from V and 5 bases from J, leaving 11 bases between. The CDR3 contains 15 residues. CDR3 DNA sequence: TGTGCCAGCAGCTTGGGGTCTCGGGGTACCGGGGAGCTGTTTTTT. It is translated as CASSLGSRGTGELFF.

This clone turned up a few times. The chain uses TRBV29-1 and TRBJ2-1; 12 bases map to TRBD2. CDR1 and CDR2 (germline): SQVTM, ANQGSEA. This CDR3 has 17 amino acids. Trimming cost V 4 bases and J 0 bases; bases outside gene matches: 7. The CDR3 nucleotides are TGCAGCGTTGCTGGGACTAGCGGGCCAAGCTCCTACAATGAGCAGTTCTTC. Protein sequence: CSVAGTSGPSSYNEQFF.